Following are 22 T cell receptor beta chains from one sample sequenced in a study of identical twins (dated by TCRdb to 2016 to 2017). Library creation used 5' RACE. The instrument given in TCRdb is Illumina HiSeq 2000. TCRdb reworked the public reads: Q25 trimming with fastp, MiXCR clone assembly, productive beta chains retained. Duplicate CDR3 protein sequences are folded into a single record with the most common DNA and genes. The sample contains about 530,000 distinct CDR3 sequences, around 22% of them found a single time. The ten largest clones take up approximately 0.52% of the sample. This same sample was also part of a study on yellow fever vaccine responses in identical twins.

Sequences were obtained from CD4+ T cells sorted from blood. These receptors were obtained from a woman aged 18 to 35 in good health.

A few counts support this clonotype. The chain combines TRBV20-1 with TRBJ2-7; the D is unclear. The CDR3 totals 14 residues. Germline CDR1 DFQATT, CDR2 SNEGSKA (reference sequence). The germline V and J ends were trimmed by 6 bases and 0 bases, with 15 bases remaining between them. The CDR3 loop reads CSAPRGGVSYEQYF. The CDR3 DNA reads TGCAGTGCCCCAAGAGGTGGGGTCTCCTACGAGCAGTACTTC.

The chain carries TRBV6-1 and TRBJ1-1; D not certain. Per germline, CDR1 MNHNS and CDR2 SASEGT. With 10 bases removed from V and 2 bases from J, the gap between germline ends came to 14 bases. This CDR3 has 13 amino acids. The CDR3 DNA follows: TGTGCCAACCACATGGCCCCTAACACTGAAGCTTTCTTT. Amino acid sequence: CANHMAPNTEAFF.

The chain is built from TRBV12-3 or TRBV12-4 and TRBJ2-1; possibly TRBD1 for D (6 bases). The V and J ends lost 4 bases and 8 bases respectively, with 9 bases between them. There are 12 residues in the CDR3. For the CDR3, the DNA is TGTGCCAGCAGTTACAGGGTCCATGAGCAGTTCTTC. This codes for CASSYRVHEQFF.

This chain connects TRBV5-6 to TRBJ2-7; 9 nucleotides agree with TRBD1. V dropped 5 bases and J dropped 8; count of bases not matched to a gene: 5. The CDR3 extends over 12 amino acids. In germline, CDR1 is SGHDT, CDR2 YYEEEE. This chain's CDR3 is CASRRQGEKQYF. CDR3 in DNA: TGTGCCAGCAGGAGACAGGGGGAGAAGCAGTACTTC.

This chain links TRBV7-9 with TRBJ2-1; 8 bases are a match to TRBD2. The V gene end was trimmed by 4 bases and the J gene end by 7 bases; junction bases not matched to a gene: 15. Germline V lookup: CDR1 SEHNR, CDR2 FQNEAQ (reference sequence). CDR3 length: 17 amino acids. The CDR3 spells CASSSLAGLLGLNEQFF. The CDR3 DNA reads TGTGCCAGCAGCTCGTTAGCGGGACTCCTCGGCTTAAATGAGCAGTTCTTC. The full variable domain, completed using reference TRBV7-9 and TRBJ2-1, is DTGVSQNPRHKITKRGQNVTFRCDPISEHNRLYWYRQTLGQGPEFLTYFQNEAQLEKSRLLSDRFSAERPKGSFSTLEIQRTEQGDSAMYLCASSSLAGLLGLNEQFFGPGTRLTVL.

This clonotype has just a few counts. The gene calls are TRBV27 and TRBJ2-1; 10 bases are shared with TRBD1. CDR3 size: 16 residues. The V segment lost 4 bases and the J segment 2 bases; nucleotides outside the gene matches: 5. Germline V gives CDR1 MNHEY, CDR2 SMNVEV (reference sequence). CDR3 DNA: TGTGCCAGCAGTTCGGGGACAGGGGCCCCCTACAATGAGCAGTTCTTC. Encoded protein: CASSSGTGAPYNEQFF.

The chain recombines TRBV7-9 with TRBJ2-3; 11 bases line up with TRBD2. The germline V gene encodes CDR1 SEHNR and CDR2 FQNEAQ (reference sequence). This CDR3 has 16 residues. The junction had 4 bases not matched to a gene; V was cut back by 3 bases and J by 2 bases. CDR3 coding DNA: TGTGCCAGCAGCTTCGGGACTAGCGGCCTCACAGATACGCAGTATTTT. Its translation: CASSFGTSGLTDTQYF.

The chain couples TRBV3-1 to TRBJ2-3; possibly TRBD1 for D (5 bases). Germline-derived CDR1 and CDR2 are LGHDT and YNNKEL (reference sequence). The CDR3 has 17 residues. Trimming removed 3 bases at V and 5 bases at J, with 21 bases between. CDR3 amino acids: CASSQILGQVGGDTQYF. CDR3 bases: TGTGCCAGCAGCCAGATTTTGGGGCAGGTCGGTGGAGATACGCAGTATTTT.

This clonotype was detected a few times. The rearrangement links TRBV2 to TRBJ2-1; D not certain. CDR3 length: 12 amino acids. The germline V gene encodes CDR1 SNHLY and CDR2 FYNNEI. V was shortened by 5 bases and J by 7 bases, with 9 bases between the two germline ends. Written as DNA, the CDR3 is TGTGCCAGCAGTCAGACTTGGAATGAGCAGTTCTTC. Amino acids: CASSQTWNEQFF.

J is TRBJ1-2 and V is TRBV28, with 9 bases lining up with TRBD1. This CDR3 spans 16 amino acids. With 6 bases clipped from V and 4 bases from J, the junction kept 12 bases outside the gene matches. Germline loops: CDR1 MDHEN, CDR2 SYDVKM. The CDR3: CASSSPGDRVVYGYTF. As DNA, the CDR3 is TGTGCCAGCAGCTCCCCGGGGGACAGGGTAGTCTATGGCTACACCTTC.

This clonotype was seen more than once but under ten times. This CDR3 reads CASFSGLAGVNEQFF. CDR3 bases: TGTGCCAGCTTTTCGGGACTAGCGGGAGTAAATGAGCAGTTCTTC. This chain joins TRBV18 and TRBJ2-1, with TRBD2 identical over 14 bases. Germline CDR1 reads KGHSH; CDR2 reads LQKENI. The CDR3 length is 15 residues. V shed 7 bases and J 7 bases; nucleotides not matched to a gene: 6.

This chain links TRBV15 with TRBJ2-2; 7 nucleotides match TRBD1. CDR1 is LNHNV, CDR2 YYDKDF, per germline (reference sequence). The CDR3 length is 16 residues. The junction had 5 bases not matched to a gene; V was cut back by 2 bases and J by 2 bases. CDR3 bases: TGTGCCACCAGCAGACAGGGGGTATCTAACACCGGGGAGCTGTTTTTT. Its protein product is CATSRQGVSNTGELFF.

This clonotype was observed once. This may come from a read error, since a much larger clone is one base off. V is TRBV5-6 and J is TRBJ2-1, with 11 bases fitting TRBD2. The CDR3 extends over 14 amino acids. V dropped 5 bases and J dropped 8; count of bases not matched to a gene: 6. In germline, CDR1 is SGHDT, CDR2 YYEEEE. The CDR3 loop reads CASRPGLAADEQFF. The CDR3 bases are TGTGCCAGCAGGCCGGGACTAGCGGCCGATGAGCAGTTCTTC.

The chain carries TRBV15 and TRBJ2-5; D is perhaps TRBD2 (5 bases). The V gene's germline CDR1 is LNHNV and CDR2 YYDKDF (reference sequence). The CDR3 contains 15 residues. Trimming pared 4 bases from V and 2 bases from J, leaving 14 bases between. The CDR3 spells CATSTSPTIQETQYF. The CDR3 DNA reads TGTGCCACCAGCACAAGCCCGACTATACAAGAGACCCAGTACTTC.

This clonotype was counted only a few times. The chain joins TRBV7-9 to TRBJ2-2, with TRBD1 matching 7 bases. Germline V gives CDR1 SEHNR, CDR2 FQNEAQ (reference sequence). The CDR3 is made up of 16 amino acids. With V trimmed by 4 bases and J by 0 bases, 5 bases remained unmatched. CDR3 sequence (DNA): TGTGCCAGCAGCTCCCAAGGACAGGCGAACACCGGGGAGCTGTTTTTT. Translating it yields CASSSQGQANTGELFF. Based on the CDR3 plus reference TRBV7-9 and TRBJ2-2, the full variable domain is DTGVSQNPRHKITKRGQNVTFRCDPISEHNRLYWYRQTLGQGPEFLTYFQNEAQLEKSRLLSDRFSAERPKGSFSTLEIQRTEQGDSAMYLCASSSQGQANTGELFFGEGSRLTVL.

There are a few counts of this clonotype. The chain recombines TRBV5-1 with TRBJ2-1; D is possibly TRBD1 (6 bases). Trimming left V 0 bases short and J 5 bases short, with 12 bases between. This CDR3 region has 15 residues. Germline V gives CDR1 SGHRS, CDR2 YFSETQ. This CDR3 is CASSLGPTGNNEQFF. The DNA for the CDR3 is TGCGCCAGCAGCTTGGGGCCGACAGGAAACAATGAGCAGTTCTTC.

This clonotype was counted only a few times. The chain joins TRBV12-3 or TRBV12-4 to TRBJ1-5; unclear D gene. The CDR3 length is 15 residues. Trimming stripped 3 bases from V and 10 bases from J, with 19 bases between. As DNA, the CDR3 is TGTGCCAGCAGTTTGTCTCAACCTACGACCATACCCCAGCATTTT. Translating gives CASSLSQPTTIPQHF.

This clonotype appeared a few times. V gene TRBV5-1 combines with J gene TRBJ1-4; D not resolved. This CDR3 spans 16 amino acids. The V gene's germline CDR1 is SGHRS and CDR2 YFSETQ. V lost 5 bases and J lost 1, with 15 bases in between. The CDR3 DNA is TGCGCCAGCAGATTCGACCCGCGGAAAACTAATGAAAAACTGTTTTTT. Its protein is CASRFDPRKTNEKLFF.

This clonotype was observed a few times. The CDR3 region is CASSPTSGSSWNEQFF. CDR3 nucleotide sequence: TGTGCCAGCAGTCCTACTAGCGGGAGTTCTTGGAATGAGCAGTTCTTC. The chain joins TRBV12-3 or TRBV12-4 to TRBJ2-1; 11 bases align to TRBD2. The CDR3 consists of 16 residues. V lost 5 bases and J lost 7; bases outside the gene matches: 10.

There are many counts of this clonotype. The gene calls are TRBV3-1 and TRBJ2-1; D may correspond to TRBD1 or TRBD2 (5 bases each). The CDR3 consists of 15 residues. Germline V lookup: CDR1 LGHDT, CDR2 YNNKEL (reference sequence). The ends were cut back, 1 base at V and 7 bases at J, with 14 bases in the middle. The CDR3 protein is CASSQAGRSLNEQFF. Written as DNA, the CDR3 is TGTGCCAGCAGCCAAGCGGGACGGTCCCTAAATGAGCAGTTCTTC.

This clonotype came up a few times. V is TRBV5-1 and J is TRBJ1-1; D uncertain. The germline V gene has CDR1 SGHRS and CDR2 YFSETQ. The V gene lost 0 bases and the J gene lost 4 bases, with 10 bases spanning the gap. The CDR3 loop spans 14 amino acids. This CDR3 reads CASSLADARTEAFF. In DNA form, the CDR3 reads TGCGCCAGCAGCTTGGCGGACGCCCGCACTGAAGCTTTCTTT. The full variable domain, in which reference TRBV5-1 and TRBJ1-1 provide the parts outside the CDR3, is KAGVTQTPRYLIKTRGQQVTLSCSPISGHRSVSWYQQTPGQGLQFLFEYFSETQRNKGNFPGRFSGRQFSNSRSEMNVSTLELGDSALYLCASSLADARTEAFFGQGTRLTVV.

The genes are TRBV28 and TRBJ2-5, with unresolved D. Trimming took off 6 bases at V and 1 base at J, with 6 bases between the two ends. The CDR3 length is 12 residues. Germline CDR1 reads MDHEN; CDR2 reads SYDVKM. The CDR3 here is CASRAVQETQYF. For the CDR3, the DNA is TGTGCCAGCAGAGCAGTCCAAGAGACCCAGTACTTC. Together with reference TRBV28 and TRBJ2-5, the CDR3 gives the full variable domain: DVKVTQSSRYLVKRTGEKVFLECVQDMDHENMFWYRQDPGLGLRLIYFSYDVKMKEKGDIPEGYSVSREKKERFSLILESASTNQTSMYLCASRAVQETQYFGPGTRLLVL.